The TCR beta chain under discussion was sequenced for a study of blood T cells in healthy people across ages. About the research overall: Every two T cells gave about one barcoded beta molecule via template switching.

There are a few counts of this clonotype. The second PCR ran about 6 to 12 cycles with a sample-barcoded 5' primer and J-beta primers. MiXCR, applied by TCRdb to the 5' RACE reads, yields one record per CDR3 protein. The data hold roughly 1,300,000 distinct CDR3 sequences, with almost 60% observed a single time. Germline V gene data show CDR1 as LNHDA and CDR2 as SQIVND (reference sequence). V shed 5 bases and J 0 bases; nucleotides not matched to a gene: 5. The CDR3 length is 16 residues. The V call is TRBV19, the J call TRBJ2-3; 10 nucleotides match TRBD2. Sequenced sample: blood. The source is a man aged 18 to 29 in good health. CDR3: CASSLAGDVSTDTQYF. The CDR3 region has the DNA TGTGCCAGTAGTCTAGCGGGAGACGTTAGCACAGATACGCAGTATTTT.